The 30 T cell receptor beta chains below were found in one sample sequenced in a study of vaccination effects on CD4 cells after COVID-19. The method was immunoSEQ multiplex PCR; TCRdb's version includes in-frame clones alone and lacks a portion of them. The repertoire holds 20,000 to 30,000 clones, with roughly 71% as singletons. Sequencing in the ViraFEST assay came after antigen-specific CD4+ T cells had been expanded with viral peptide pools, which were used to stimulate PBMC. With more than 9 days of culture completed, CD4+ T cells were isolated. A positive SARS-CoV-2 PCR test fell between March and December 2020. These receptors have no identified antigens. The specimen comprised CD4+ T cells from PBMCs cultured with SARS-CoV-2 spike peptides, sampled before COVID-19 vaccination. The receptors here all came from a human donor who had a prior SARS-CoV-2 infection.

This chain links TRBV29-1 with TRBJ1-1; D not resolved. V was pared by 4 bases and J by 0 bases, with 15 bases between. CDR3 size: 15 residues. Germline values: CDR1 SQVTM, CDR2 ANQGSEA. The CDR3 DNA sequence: TGCAGCGTTGCGGCGGGCTGGGGAATGAACACTGAAGCTTTCTTT. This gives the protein CSVAAGWGMNTEAFF.

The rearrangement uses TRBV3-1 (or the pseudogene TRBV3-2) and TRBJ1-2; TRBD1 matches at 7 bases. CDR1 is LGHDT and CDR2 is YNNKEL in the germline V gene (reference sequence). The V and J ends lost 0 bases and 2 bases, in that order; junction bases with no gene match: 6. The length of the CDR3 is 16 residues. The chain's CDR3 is CASSQDPPGGNYGYTF. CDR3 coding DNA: TGTGCCAGCAGCCAAGATCCGCCAGGGGGGAACTATGGCTACACCTTC.

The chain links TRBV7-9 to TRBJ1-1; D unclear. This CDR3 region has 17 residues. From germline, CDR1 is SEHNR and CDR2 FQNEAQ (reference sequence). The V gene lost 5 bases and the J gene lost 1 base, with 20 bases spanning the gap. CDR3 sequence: CASSRLGVIGENTEAFF. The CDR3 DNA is TGTGCCAGCAGCCGTCTTGGCGTAATTGGGGAGAACACTGAAGCTTTCTTT.

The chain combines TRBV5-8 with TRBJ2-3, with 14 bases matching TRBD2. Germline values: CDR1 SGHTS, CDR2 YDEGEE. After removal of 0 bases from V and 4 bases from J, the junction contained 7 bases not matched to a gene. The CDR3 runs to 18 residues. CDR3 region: CASSLEGGLAGAADTQYF. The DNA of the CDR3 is TGTGCCAGCAGCTTGGAAGGGGGACTAGCGGGAGCGGCAGATACGCAGTATTTT.

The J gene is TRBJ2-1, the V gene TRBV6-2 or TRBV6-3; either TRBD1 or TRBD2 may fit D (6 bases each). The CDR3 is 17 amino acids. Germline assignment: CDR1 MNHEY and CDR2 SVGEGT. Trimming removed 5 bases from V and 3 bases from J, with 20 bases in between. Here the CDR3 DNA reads TGTGCCAGCAGTCTGTTCGGGTTAAGGGGGGTCTACAATGAGCAGTTCTTC. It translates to CASSLFGLRGVYNEQFF.

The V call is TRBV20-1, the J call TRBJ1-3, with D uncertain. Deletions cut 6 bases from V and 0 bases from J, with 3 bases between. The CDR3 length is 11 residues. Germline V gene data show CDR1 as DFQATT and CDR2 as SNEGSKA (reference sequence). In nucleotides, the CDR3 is TGCAGTGCCATCTCTGGAAACACCATATATTTT. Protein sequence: CSAISGNTIYF.

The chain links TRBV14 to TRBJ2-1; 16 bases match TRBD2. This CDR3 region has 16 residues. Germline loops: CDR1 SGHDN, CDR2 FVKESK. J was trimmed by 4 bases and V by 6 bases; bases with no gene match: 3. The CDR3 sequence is CASRKGLAGGYNEQFF. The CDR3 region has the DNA TGTGCCAGCAGGAAGGGACTAGCGGGAGGGTACAATGAGCAGTTCTTC.

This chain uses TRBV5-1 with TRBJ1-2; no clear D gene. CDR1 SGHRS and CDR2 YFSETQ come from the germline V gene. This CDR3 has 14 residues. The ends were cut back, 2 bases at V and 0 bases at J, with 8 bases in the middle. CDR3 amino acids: CASSFQSPNYGYTF. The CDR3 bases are TGCGCCAGCAGCTTCCAGAGCCCTAACTATGGCTACACCTTC. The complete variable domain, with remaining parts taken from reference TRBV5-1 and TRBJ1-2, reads KAGVTQTPRYLIKTRGQQVTLSCSPISGHRSVSWYQQTPGQGLQFLFEYFSETQRNKGNFPGRFSGRQFSNSRSEMNVSTLELGDSALYLCASSFQSPNYGYTFGSGTRLTVV.

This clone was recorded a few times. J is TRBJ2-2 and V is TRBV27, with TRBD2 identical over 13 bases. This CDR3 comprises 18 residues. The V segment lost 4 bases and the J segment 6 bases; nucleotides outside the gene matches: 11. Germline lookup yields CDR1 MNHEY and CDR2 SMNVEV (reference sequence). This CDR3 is CASSSGLAGDVWAGELFF. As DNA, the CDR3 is TGTGCCAGCAGTTCCGGACTAGCGGGAGACGTATGGGCCGGGGAGCTGTTTTTT.

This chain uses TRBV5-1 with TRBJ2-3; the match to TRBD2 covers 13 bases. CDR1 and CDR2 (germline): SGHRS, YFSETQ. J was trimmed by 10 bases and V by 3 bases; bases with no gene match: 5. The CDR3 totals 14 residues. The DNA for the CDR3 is TGCGCCAGCAGCTGGGGGGGGACTAGCGGGGCGCAGTATTTT. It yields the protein CASSWGGTSGAQYF.

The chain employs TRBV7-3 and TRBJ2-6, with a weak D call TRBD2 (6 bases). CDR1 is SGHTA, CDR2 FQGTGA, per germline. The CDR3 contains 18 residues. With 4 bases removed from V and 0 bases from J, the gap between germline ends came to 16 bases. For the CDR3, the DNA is TGTGCCAGCAGCTCCCGGCCGGGACTGCCCTCTGGGGCCAACGTCCTGACTTTC. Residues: CASSSRPGLPSGANVLTF.

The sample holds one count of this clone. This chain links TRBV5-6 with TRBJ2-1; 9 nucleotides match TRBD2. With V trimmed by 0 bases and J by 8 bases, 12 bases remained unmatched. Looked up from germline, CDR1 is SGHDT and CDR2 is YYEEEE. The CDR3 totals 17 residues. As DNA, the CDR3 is TGTGCCAGCAGCTTGGATGATGGGACTAGCCTCCTCCATGAGCAGTTCTTC. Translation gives CASSLDDGTSLLHEQFF.

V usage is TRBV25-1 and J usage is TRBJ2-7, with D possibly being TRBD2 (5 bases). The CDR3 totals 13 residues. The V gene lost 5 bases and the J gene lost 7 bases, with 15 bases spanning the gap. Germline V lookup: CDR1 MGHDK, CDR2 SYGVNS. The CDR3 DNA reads TGTGCCAGCAGTTTGCTTATCGAGCGGGAGCAGTACTTC. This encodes CASSLLIEREQYF.

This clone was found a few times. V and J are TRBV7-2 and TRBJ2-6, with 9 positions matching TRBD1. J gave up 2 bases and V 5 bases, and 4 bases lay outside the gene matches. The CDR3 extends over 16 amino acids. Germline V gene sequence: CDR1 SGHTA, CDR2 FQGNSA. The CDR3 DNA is TGTGCCAGCAGCACAGGGACAGGGACTGGGGCCAACGTCCTGACTTTC. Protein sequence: CASSTGTGTGANVLTF.

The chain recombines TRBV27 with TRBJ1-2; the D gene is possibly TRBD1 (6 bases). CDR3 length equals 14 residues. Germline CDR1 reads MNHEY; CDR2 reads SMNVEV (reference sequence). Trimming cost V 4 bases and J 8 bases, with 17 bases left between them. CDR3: CASSYTGLGGGYTF. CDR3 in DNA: TGTGCCAGCAGTTATACCGGGCTAGGGGGGGGCTACACCTTC.

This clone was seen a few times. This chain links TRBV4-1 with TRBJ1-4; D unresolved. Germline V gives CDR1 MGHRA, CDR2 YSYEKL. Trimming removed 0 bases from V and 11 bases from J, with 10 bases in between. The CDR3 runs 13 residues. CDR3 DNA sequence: TGCGCCAGCAGCCAAGACTGGGAAGGGAAACTGTTTTTT. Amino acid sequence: CASSQDWEGKLFF.

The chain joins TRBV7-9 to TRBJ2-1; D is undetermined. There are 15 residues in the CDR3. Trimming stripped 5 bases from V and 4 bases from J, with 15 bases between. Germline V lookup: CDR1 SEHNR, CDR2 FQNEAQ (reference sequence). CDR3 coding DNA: TGTGCCAGCAGCCCGGTTGACCGAAGATACAATGAGCAGTTCTTC. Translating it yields CASSPVDRRYNEQFF.

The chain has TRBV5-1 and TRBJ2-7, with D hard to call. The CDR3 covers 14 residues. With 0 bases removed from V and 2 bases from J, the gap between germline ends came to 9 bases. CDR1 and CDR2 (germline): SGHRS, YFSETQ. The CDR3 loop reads CASSLAVTAYEQYF. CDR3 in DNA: TGCGCCAGCAGCTTGGCCGTCACAGCCTACGAGCAGTACTTC.

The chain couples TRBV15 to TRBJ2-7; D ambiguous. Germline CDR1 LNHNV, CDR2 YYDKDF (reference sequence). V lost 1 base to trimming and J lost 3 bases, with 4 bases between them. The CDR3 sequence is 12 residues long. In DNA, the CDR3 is TGTGCCACCAGCAGAGTTGGCTACGAGCAGTACTTC. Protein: CATSRVGYEQYF.

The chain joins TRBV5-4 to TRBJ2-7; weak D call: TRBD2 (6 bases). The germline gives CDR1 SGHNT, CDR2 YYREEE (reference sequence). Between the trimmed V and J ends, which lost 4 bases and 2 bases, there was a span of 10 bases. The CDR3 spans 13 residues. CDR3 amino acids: CASSAGPPYEQYF. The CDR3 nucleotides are TGTGCCAGCAGCGCGGGGCCCCCCTACGAGCAGTACTTC.

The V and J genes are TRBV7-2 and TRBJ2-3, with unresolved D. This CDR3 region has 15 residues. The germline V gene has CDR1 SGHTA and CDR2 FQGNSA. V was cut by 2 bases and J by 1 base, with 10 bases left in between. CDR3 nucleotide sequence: TGTGCCAGCAGCTTAACCAATATAGGCACAGATACGCAGTATTTT. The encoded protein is CASSLTNIGTDTQYF.

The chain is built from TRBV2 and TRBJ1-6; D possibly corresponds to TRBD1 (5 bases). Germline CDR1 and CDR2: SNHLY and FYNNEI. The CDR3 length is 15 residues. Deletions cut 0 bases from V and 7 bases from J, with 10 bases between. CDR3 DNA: TGTGCCAGCAGTGAAGCGGAGACAGCCAATTCACCCCTCCACTTT. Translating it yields CASSEAETANSPLHF.

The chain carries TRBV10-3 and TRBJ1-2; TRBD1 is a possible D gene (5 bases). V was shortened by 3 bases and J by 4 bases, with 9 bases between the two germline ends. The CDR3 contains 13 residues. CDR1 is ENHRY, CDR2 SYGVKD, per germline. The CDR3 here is CAISDQGTYGYTF. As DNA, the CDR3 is TGTGCCATCAGTGATCAGGGTACCTATGGCTACACCTTC.

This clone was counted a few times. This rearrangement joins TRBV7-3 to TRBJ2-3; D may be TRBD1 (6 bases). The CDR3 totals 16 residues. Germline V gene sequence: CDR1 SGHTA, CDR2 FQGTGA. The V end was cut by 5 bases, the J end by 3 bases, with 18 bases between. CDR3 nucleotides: TGTGCCAGCAGCCCCACCCTGGGCAGGGGAACAGATACGCAGTATTTT. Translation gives CASSPTLGRGTDTQYF.

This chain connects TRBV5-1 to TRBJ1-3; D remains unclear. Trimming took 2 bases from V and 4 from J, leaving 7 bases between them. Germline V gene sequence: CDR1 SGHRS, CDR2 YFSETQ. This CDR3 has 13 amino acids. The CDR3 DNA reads TGCGCCAGCAGCTTTACGACCGGAAACACCATATATTTT. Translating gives CASSFTTGNTIYF.

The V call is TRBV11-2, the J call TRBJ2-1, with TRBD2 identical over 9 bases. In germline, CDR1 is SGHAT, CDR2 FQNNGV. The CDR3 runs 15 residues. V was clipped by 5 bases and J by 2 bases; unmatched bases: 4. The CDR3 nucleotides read TGTGCCAGCAGCCTGGGACTAGCAGCCTACAATGAGCAGTTCTTC. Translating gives CASSLGLAAYNEQFF.

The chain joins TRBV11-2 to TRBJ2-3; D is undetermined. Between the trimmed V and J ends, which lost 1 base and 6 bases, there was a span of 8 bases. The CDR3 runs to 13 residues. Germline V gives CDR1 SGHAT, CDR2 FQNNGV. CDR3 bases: TGTGCCAGCAGCTTAGCAGGAACCGATACGCAGTATTTT. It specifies CASSLAGTDTQYF.

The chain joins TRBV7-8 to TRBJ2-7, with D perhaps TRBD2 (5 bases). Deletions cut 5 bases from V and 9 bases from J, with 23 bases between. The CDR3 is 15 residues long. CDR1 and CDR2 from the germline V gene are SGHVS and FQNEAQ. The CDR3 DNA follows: TGTGCCAGCAGCAAACAGTCGCCTCGGGGAGAAGGGCAGTACTTC. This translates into CASSKQSPRGEGQYF.

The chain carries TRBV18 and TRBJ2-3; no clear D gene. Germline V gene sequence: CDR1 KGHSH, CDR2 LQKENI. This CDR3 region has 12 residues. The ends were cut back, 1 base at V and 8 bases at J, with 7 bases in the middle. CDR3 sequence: CASSPQTSTQYF. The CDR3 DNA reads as TGTGCCAGCTCACCACAGACGAGTACGCAGTATTTT.

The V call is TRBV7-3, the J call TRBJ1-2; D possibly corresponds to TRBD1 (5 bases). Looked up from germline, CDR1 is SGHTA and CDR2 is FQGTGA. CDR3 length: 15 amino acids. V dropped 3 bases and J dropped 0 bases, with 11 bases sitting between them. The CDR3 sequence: CASSFVTAANYGYTF. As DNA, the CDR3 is TGTGCCAGCAGCTTCGTGACAGCAGCTAACTATGGCTACACCTTC.